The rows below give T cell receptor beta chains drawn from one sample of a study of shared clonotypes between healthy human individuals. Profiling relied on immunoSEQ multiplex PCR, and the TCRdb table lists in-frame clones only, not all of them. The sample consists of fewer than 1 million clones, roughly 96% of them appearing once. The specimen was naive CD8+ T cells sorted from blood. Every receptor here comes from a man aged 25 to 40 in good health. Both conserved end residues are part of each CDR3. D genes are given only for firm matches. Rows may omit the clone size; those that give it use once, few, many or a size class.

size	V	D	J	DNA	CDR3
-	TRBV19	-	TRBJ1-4	TGTGCCAGTAGTATAGATCTCTGGGGGAGCAATGAAAAACTGTTTTTT	CASSIDLWGSNEKLFF
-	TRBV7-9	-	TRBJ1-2	TGTGCCAGCAGCTTAGCGTCAGGGCATGAGGGCTACACCTTC	CASSLASGHEGYTF
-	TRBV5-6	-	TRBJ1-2	TGTGCCAGCAGTGGGGGCCGCCTTAGGGAAGGCTACACCTTC	CASSGGRLREGYTF
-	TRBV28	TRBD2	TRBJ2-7	TGTGCCAGCAGTTCCGCGGGAGGGCCGCTTCTTAAGTACTTC	CASSSAGGPLLKYF
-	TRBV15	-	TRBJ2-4	TGTGCCACCAGCAGAGAGGCGGGACAGTCGATCCTAGCCAAAAACATTCAGTACTTC	CATSREAGQSILAKNIQYF
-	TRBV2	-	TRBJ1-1	TGTGCCAGCAGTGATCACCCTTCGGGGCTTCCTACTGAAGCTTTCTTT	CASSDHPSGLPTEAFF
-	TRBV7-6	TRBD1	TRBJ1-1	TGTGCCAGCAGCACCCGGACAGGGGGCGAAGCTTTCTTT	CASSTRTGGEAFF
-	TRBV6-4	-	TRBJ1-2	TGTGCCAGCAGTGACTCGAACGGCGATGGAGGCTACACCTTC	CASSDSNGDGGYTF
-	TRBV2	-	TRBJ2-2	TGTGCCAGCAGCCGAGGGGAGCTGTTTTTT	CASSRGELFF
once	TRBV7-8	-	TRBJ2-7	TGTGCCAGCAGCTTAGTAGAAATGCCCCCCTACGAGCAGTACTTC	CASSLVEMPPYEQYF
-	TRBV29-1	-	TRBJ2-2	TGCAGCGTCGAGGAATCCGGGGAGCTGTTTTTT	CSVEESGELFF
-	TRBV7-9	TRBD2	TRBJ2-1	TGTGCCAGCAGCAAACTAGCGGTGGCTTACAATGAGCAGTTCTTC	CASSKLAVAYNEQFF
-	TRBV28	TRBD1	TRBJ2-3	TGTGCCAGCAGACGAACAGGGGCGGCCACAGATACGCAGTATTTT	CASRRTGAATDTQYF
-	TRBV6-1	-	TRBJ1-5	TGTGCCAGCGTTACGACAGTAGGCAATCAGCCCCAGCATTTT	CASVTTVGNQPQHF
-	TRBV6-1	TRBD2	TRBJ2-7	TGTGCCAGCAGTGAACCGGGACTACAGTTCTACGAGCAGTACTTC	CASSEPGLQFYEQYF
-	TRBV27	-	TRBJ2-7	TGTGCCAGCAGTTTATCTGGTGTGTTCTACGAGCAGTACTTC	CASSLSGVFYEQYF
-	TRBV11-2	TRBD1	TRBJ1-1	TGTGCCAGCAGCTTTTGGTGGCAGGGGGCTCGAGAAAACACTGAAGCTTTCTTT	CASSFWWQGARENTEAFF
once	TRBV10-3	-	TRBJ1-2	TGTGCCATCGATTCAGGAAACGGGGGCTACACCTTC	CAIDSGNGGYTF
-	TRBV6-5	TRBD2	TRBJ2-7	TGTGCCAGCAGCCACAGACTAGCGGAGCGGGGTGAGCAGTACTTC	CASSHRLAERGEQYF
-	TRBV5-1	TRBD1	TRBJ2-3	TGCGCCAGCAGCGTATATGGACAGGAGGCAGATACGCAGTATTTT	CASSVYGQEADTQYF
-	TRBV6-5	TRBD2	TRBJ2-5	TGTGCCAGCAGTCAACAGCGGGAGGGCGGAGAGACCCAGTACTTC	CASSQQREGGETQYF
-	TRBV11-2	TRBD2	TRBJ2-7	TGTGCCAGCAGCTTAGCCGGGACTAGCGGCCCCTACGAGCAGTACTTC	CASSLAGTSGPYEQYF
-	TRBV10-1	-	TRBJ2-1	TGCGCCAGCAGTGAGGGGACCTCTGCCAATGAGCAGTTCTTC	CASSEGTSANEQFF
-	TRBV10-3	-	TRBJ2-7	TGTGCCATCAGTGCCGGTGGTCTAGAGACTTGGGGCTACGAGCAGTACTTC	CAISAGGLETWGYEQYF
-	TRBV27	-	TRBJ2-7	TGTGCCAGCAGTTTTAGCAGGCGCTCCTACGAGCAGTACTTC	CASSFSRRSYEQYF
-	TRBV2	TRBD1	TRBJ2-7	TGTGCCAGCAGCGACCCGGGGACAGGGGACGAGCAGTACTTC	CASSDPGTGDEQYF
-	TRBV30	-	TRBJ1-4	TGTGCCTGGACCCTCGGACAGACGAATGAAAAACTGTTTTTT	CAWTLGQTNEKLFF
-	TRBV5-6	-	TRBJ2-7	TGTGCCAGCAGCTTCGGCGTTTACGAGCAGTACTTC	CASSFGVYEQYF
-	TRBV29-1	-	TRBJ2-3	TGCAGCGTTGAAGTCTCCCACCCGTCGACCACAGATACGCAGTATTTT	CSVEVSHPSTTDTQYF
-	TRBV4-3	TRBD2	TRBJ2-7	TGCGCCAGCAGCCCCGGGACTAGCGGGGCCTACGAGCAGTACTTC	CASSPGTSGAYEQYF
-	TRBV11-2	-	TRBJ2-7	TGTGCCAGCAGCTGGGGGACACGGGCCTACGAGCAGTACTTC	CASSWGTRAYEQYF
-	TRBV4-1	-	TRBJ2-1	TGCGCCAGCAGCCAAGATCCCCCTGGGCAACCCTACAATGAGCAGTTCTTC	CASSQDPPGQPYNEQFF